The 9 T cell receptor beta chains presented below share a single source sample, sequenced in a study of blood T cell repertoires in COVID-19. Sequencing was performed with immunoSEQ multiplex PCR; in TCRdb, only in-frame clones are kept and a portion is missing. The sample carries 250,000 to 350,000 clones, 80% to 95% recorded once. Sequenced material: PBMCs or T cells enriched from blood (not recorded which). These receptors came from a woman aged 25 to 45 who had recovered from COVID-19.

The DNA for the CDR3 is TGTGCCAGCAGCTTGGTTACGGGAGGGGGCAATGAGCAGTTCTTC. Encoded protein: CASSLVTGGGNEQFF. The chain joins TRBV5-4 to TRBJ2-1; 8 bases are shared with TRBD2. Germline values: CDR1 SGHNT, CDR2 YYREEE (reference sequence). This CDR3 has 15 amino acids. V lost 0 bases to trimming and J lost 6 bases; unmatched junction nucleotides: 5.

The chain uses TRBV5-1 and TRBJ2-7; D is unresolved. This CDR3 is built from 14 residues. The germline V and J ends were trimmed by 1 base and 6 bases, with 14 bases remaining between them. CDR1 is SGHRS and CDR2 is YFSETQ in the germline V gene. The CDR3 DNA is TGCGCCAGCAGCTTGAGCCGGTCGAGTATCGAGCAGTACTTC. Encoded protein: CASSLSRSSIEQYF. Together with reference TRBV5-1 and TRBJ2-7, the CDR3 gives the full variable domain: KAGVTQTPRYLIKTRGQQVTLSCSPISGHRSVSWYQQTPGQGLQFLFEYFSETQRNKGNFPGRFSGRQFSNSRSEMNVSTLELGDSALYLCASSLSRSSIEQYFGPGTRLTVT.

This chain links TRBV7-2 with TRBJ2-2; D might be TRBD2 (6 bases). The CDR3 consists of 18 residues. V gave up 10 bases and J gave up 5 bases, with 29 bases separating them. Germline CDR1 and CDR2: SGHTA and FQGNSA. This CDR3 is CATSRRGFRARETGELFF. The DNA for the CDR3 is TGTGCCACCTCTAGGAGGGGTTTCCGAGCGAGGGAAACCGGGGAGCTGTTTTTT.

The chain has TRBV30 and TRBJ1-2, with a tentative D call TRBD1 (5 bases). Germline values: CDR1 GTSNPN, CDR2 SVGIG (reference sequence). This CDR3 region has 12 residues. V was cut by 5 bases and J by 4 bases, with 11 bases left in between. The CDR3 region is CAWGIRGYGYTF. The CDR3 DNA sequence: TGTGCCTGGGGGATTAGGGGCTATGGCTACACCTTC.

CDR3 protein: CASSSGSSGRVTDTQYF. DNA for the CDR3: TGCGCCAGCAGCTCCGGTTCTAGCGGGAGGGTTACAGATACGCAGTATTTT. J is TRBJ2-3 and V is TRBV5-1, with 12 bases lining up with TRBD2. Per the germline V gene, CDR1 is SGHRS and CDR2 is YFSETQ. The CDR3 is made up of 17 amino acids. V was pared by 3 bases and J by 3 bases, with 8 bases of the junction left unmatched. Full variable domain (remainder filled in from reference TRBV5-1 and TRBJ2-3): KAGVTQTPRYLIKTRGQQVTLSCSPISGHRSVSWYQQTPGQGLQFLFEYFSETQRNKGNFPGRFSGRQFSNSRSEMNVSTLELGDSALYLCASSSGSSGRVTDTQYFGPGTRLTVL.

The chain recombines TRBV27 with TRBJ2-1; D possibly corresponds to TRBD2 (6 bases). The V and J ends lost 2 bases and 6 bases respectively, with 14 bases between them. Germline V gene lookup returns CDR1 MNHEY and CDR2 SMNVEV (reference sequence). This CDR3 comprises 15 residues. DNA for the CDR3: TGTGCCAGCAGTTTACTACTGTCCGGGGGCAATGAGCAGTTCTTC. It yields the protein CASSLLLSGGNEQFF.

The genes are TRBV24-1 and TRBJ1-2, with a possible D match to TRBD1 (5 bases). Trimming cost V 3 bases and J 8 bases, with 21 bases left between them. This CDR3 is 16 amino acids long. Germline loops: CDR1 KGHDR, CDR2 SFDVKD. The CDR3 loop reads CATSDIDIRGRAGYTF. The CDR3, as DNA: TGTGCCACCAGTGATATAGATATTAGGGGAAGGGCGGGCTACACCTTC.

As DNA, the CDR3 is TGTGCCAGCAGCCCGGGACTAGCGGGGCCCAGGGACGAGCAGTACTTC. Its protein is CASSPGLAGPRDEQYF. This sequence joins TRBV5-4 and TRBJ2-7; 13 bases are shared with TRBD2. Germline V gene lookup returns CDR1 SGHNT and CDR2 YYREEE (reference sequence). The CDR3 spans 16 residues. After removal of 4 bases from V and 5 bases from J, the junction contained 9 bases not matched to a gene.

This chain connects TRBV6-1 to TRBJ2-1; 7 nucleotides agree with TRBD2. The trim removed 1 base at V and 4 bases at J, leaving 4 bases unmatched. From germline, CDR1 is MNHNS and CDR2 SASEGT. The CDR3 runs 15 residues. This CDR3 reads CASSEGLAEYNEQFF. In DNA, the CDR3 is TGTGCCAGCAGTGAAGGGCTAGCGGAGTACAATGAGCAGTTCTTC.